These 30 T cell receptor beta chains were sequenced from one sample in a study of cytomegalovirus exposure and HLA in healthy donors. This table comes from immunoSEQ multiplex PCR, and its TCRdb copy is limited to in-frame clones, with some not included. The data show some 240,000 clones, with 80% to 90% seen just once and 1.5% to 2.5% held by the top ten. Material for sequencing was PBMCs. The source of these receptors is a woman aged 18-29 years in good health and CMV-seropositive.

The chain combines TRBV10-1 with TRBJ1-5, with TRBD1 matching 8 bases. The CDR3 extends over 15 amino acids. J was trimmed by 4 bases and V by 6 bases; bases with no gene match: 8. CDR1 is WNHNN, CDR2 SYGVQD, per germline (reference sequence). The CDR3 coding sequence is TGCGCCAGCAGCAAACGGACAGGGATGAATCAGCCCCAGCATTTT. This codes for CASSKRTGMNQPQHF.

The chain has TRBV6-5 and TRBJ2-7; 9 bases fit TRBD1. V gave up 2 bases and J gave up 3 bases; unmatched junction bases: 5. Looked up from germline, CDR1 is MNHEY and CDR2 is SVGAGI. CDR3 size: 15 residues. The CDR3 here is CASSYGGTGIYEQYF. CDR3 nucleotide sequence: TGTGCCAGCAGTTACGGGGGGACAGGGATCTACGAGCAGTACTTC.

The rearrangement joins TRBV4-2 to TRBJ2-7, with 8 bases lining up with TRBD2. Germline assignment: CDR1 LGHNA and CDR2 YNFKEQ. V lost 0 bases, J lost 2 bases, and 15 bases stayed unmatched. This CDR3 region has 19 residues. This chain's CDR3 is CASSQDNLSGMTTAYEQYF. CDR3 sequence (DNA): TGTGCCAGCAGCCAAGATAACCTTAGCGGGATGACAACCGCCTACGAGCAGTACTTC.

For this clone: Other nucleotide sequences in the sample specify the same CDR3. The V and J genes are TRBV7-8 and TRBJ1-5, with 7 bases fitting TRBD1. CDR3 length: 15 amino acids. CDR1 SGHVS and CDR2 FQNEAQ come from the germline V gene. With V trimmed by 1 base and J by 0 bases, 0 bases remained unmatched. CDR3 residues: CASSLGTGSNQPQHF. The CDR3 DNA reads as TGTGCCAGCAGCTTAGGGACAGGTAGCAATCAGCCCCAGCATTTT.

J is TRBJ2-1 and V is TRBV11-3; D may be TRBD1 (5 bases). In germline, CDR1 is SGHNT, CDR2 YENEEA. The germline V and J ends were trimmed by 3 bases and 6 bases, with 9 bases remaining between them. This CDR3 is built from 13 residues. This CDR3 reads CASSFSRANEQFF. CDR3 bases: TGTGCCAGCAGCTTTTCCAGGGCCAATGAGCAGTTCTTC.

The V gene is TRBV28, the J gene TRBJ2-5, with TRBD1 matching 8 bases. The CDR3 contains 16 residues. Unmatched junction bases numbered 14, after V lost 6 bases and J lost 5 bases. Germline loops: CDR1 MDHEN, CDR2 SYDVKM. CDR3 region: CASRATDRGPRETQYF. The CDR3, as DNA: TGTGCCAGCAGGGCCACCGACAGGGGTCCACGTGAGACCCAGTACTTC.

In regard to this clone: Different DNA sequences within this sample yield the same CDR3. This chain links TRBV5-1 with TRBJ2-1; D might be TRBD2 (5 bases). From germline, CDR1 is SGHRS and CDR2 YFSETQ. Trimming removed 3 bases at V and 0 bases at J, with 10 bases between. CDR3 length equals 15 residues. CDR3 nucleotides: TGCGCCAGCAGCTGGAGCGGAAGCTCCTACAATGAGCAGTTCTTC. Translation: CASSWSGSSYNEQFF.

The V and J genes are TRBV10-3 and TRBJ2-3; D possibly corresponds to TRBD1 (5 bases). The CDR3 covers 13 residues. The germline V gene encodes CDR1 ENHRY and CDR2 SYGVKD. V lost 6 bases to trimming and J lost 2 bases, with 9 bases between them. CDR3 in amino acids: CAIRQEDTDTQYF. CDR3 bases: TGTGCCATCAGACAGGAAGACACAGATACGCAGTATTTT.

This clone has just a few counts. The chain employs TRBV11-2 and TRBJ1-5; D call uncertain. V dropped 0 bases and J dropped 6 bases, with 9 bases sitting between them. Germline values: CDR1 SGHAT, CDR2 FQNNGV. The CDR3 is made up of 14 amino acids. The CDR3 region has the DNA TGTGCCAGCAGCTTAGAGGAGGGATCTCAGCCCCAGCATTTT. Its translation is CASSLEEGSQPQHF.

This chain uses TRBV27 with TRBJ1-3; no clear D gene. This CDR3 region has 15 residues. Trimming shortened V by 0 bases and J by 0 bases, and 6 bases separated the two germline ends. Germline assignment: CDR1 MNHEY and CDR2 SMNVEV (reference sequence). In DNA form, the CDR3 reads TGTGCCAGCAGTTTATCGGCGGGCTCTGGAAACACCATATATTTT. Protein sequence: CASSLSAGSGNTIYF.

The chain recombines TRBV27 with TRBJ2-7; perhaps TRBD2 as D (6 bases). The V end lost 3 bases, the J end lost 0 bases, and 15 bases lay between the germline ends. CDR1 and CDR2 from the germline V gene are MNHEY and SMNVEV (reference sequence). The CDR3 extends over 16 amino acids. In DNA, the CDR3 is TGTGCCAGCAGTTTCGTTGGGACTGGGAGCTCCTACGAGCAGTACTTC. Amino acid sequence: CASSFVGTGSSYEQYF.

This clone has just one count. This sequence joins TRBV7-6 and TRBJ2-1; 8 bases are a match to TRBD1. The CDR3 sequence is 18 residues long. The germline CDR1 and CDR2 sequences are SGHVS and FNYEAQ. With V trimmed by 2 bases and J by 10 bases, 19 bases remained unmatched. This CDR3 reads CASSLYTQRQGKLREQFF. CDR3 nucleotide sequence: TGTGCCAGCAGCTTATATACCCAGCGACAGGGGAAGCTTAGGGAGCAGTTCTTC.

V usage is TRBV6-6 and J usage is TRBJ2-7, with D possibly matching TRBD1 (6 bases). Germline assignment: CDR1 MNHNY and CDR2 SVGAGI (reference sequence). With 0 bases removed from V and 7 bases from J, the gap between germline ends came to 19 bases. This CDR3 has 16 residues. For the CDR3, the DNA is TGTGCCAGCAGTTACTCGATCGGGACCAGGGGTGGTGAGCAGTACTTC. Its protein product is CASSYSIGTRGGEQYF.

J is TRBJ1-5 and V is TRBV19; the D gene is possibly TRBD1 (5 bases). The CDR3 extends over 17 amino acids. V lost 5 bases and J lost 0, with 17 bases in between. CDR1 is LNHDA and CDR2 is SQIVND in the germline V gene (reference sequence). The CDR3 loop is CASSPPPRQYSNQPQHF. In DNA form, the CDR3 reads TGTGCCAGTAGTCCCCCACCACGACAGTATAGCAATCAGCCCCAGCATTTT.

This chain links TRBV7-8 with TRBJ2-6; 9 nucleotides line up with TRBD2. The V segment lost 5 bases and the J segment 0 bases; nucleotides outside the gene matches: 11. The CDR3 covers 19 residues. Looked up from germline, CDR1 is SGHVS and CDR2 is FQNEAQ. CDR3 amino acids: CASSPVGVAGVSGANVLTF. In DNA, the CDR3 is TGTGCCAGCAGCCCAGTAGGAGTAGCGGGAGTCTCTGGGGCCAACGTCCTGACTTTC. The entire variable domain, with the rest obtained from reference TRBV7-8 and TRBJ2-6, is as follows: GAGVSQSPRYKVAKRGQDVALRCDPISGHVSLFWYQQALGQGPEFLTYFQNEAQLDKSGLPSDRFFAERPEGSVSTLKIQRTQQEDSAVYLCASSPVGVAGVSGANVLTFGAGSRLTVL.

In its sample, this clone was seen once. V usage is TRBV27 and J usage is TRBJ1-2; D may be TRBD1 (6 bases). The CDR3 runs to 16 residues. CDR1 and CDR2 from the germline V gene are MNHEY and SMNVEV (reference sequence). V shed 0 bases and J shed 2 bases, with 13 bases lying between them. CDR3 bases: TGTGCCAGCAGTTTATCCTACAGGGAATGGAACTATGGCTACACCTTC. Protein: CASSLSYREWNYGYTF.

The CDR3 loop is CASSQDYADASSTEAFF. CDR3 nucleotide sequence: TGTGCCAGCAGCCAAGATTATGCAGACGCTAGCTCCACTGAAGCTTTCTTT. The chain couples TRBV4-2 to TRBJ1-1, with unresolved D. The CDR3 runs to 17 residues. In germline, CDR1 is LGHNA, CDR2 YNFKEQ. The V end was cut by 0 bases, the J end by 4 bases, with 18 bases between.

This sequence joins TRBV4-1 and TRBJ1-2, with 9 bases fitting TRBD1. The V and J ends lost 3 bases and 7 bases, in that order; junction bases with no gene match: 6. Germline V gene sequence: CDR1 MGHRA, CDR2 YSYEKL. CDR3 length: 14 amino acids. The CDR3 DNA is TGCGCCAGCAGCCAGGGGGACAGGGCTGGTGGCTACACCTTC. Its translation is CASSQGDRAGGYTF.

This clone has only a few counts. V gene TRBV2 combines with J gene TRBJ2-3, with TRBD2 matching over 11 bases. Germline lookup yields CDR1 SNHLY and CDR2 FYNNEI. This CDR3 spans 13 amino acids. V lost 2 bases to trimming and J lost 14 bases; unmatched junction nucleotides: 6. CDR3 in DNA: TGTGCCAGCAGTGAAAGGGCGGGGACTAGCGGGTATTTT. Its translation is CASSERAGTSGYF. The full variable domain, rest sourced from reference TRBV2 and TRBJ2-3, is EPEVTQTPSHQVTQMGQEVILRCVPISNHLYFYWYRQILGQKVEFLVSFYNNEISEKSEIFDDQFSVERPDGSNFTLKIRSTKLEDSAMYFCASSERAGTSGYFGPGTRLTVL.

This clone was recorded once. The rearrangement joins TRBV15 to TRBJ1-2, with D perhaps TRBD1 (5 bases). This CDR3 has 15 amino acids. The V end lost 0 bases, the J end lost 7 bases, and 15 bases lay between the germline ends. Germline V gene data show CDR1 as LNHNV and CDR2 as YYDKDF (reference sequence). CDR3 DNA: TGTGCCACCAGCAGAGATACCCAGACAGTAGGTGGCTACACCTTC. Translation: CATSRDTQTVGGYTF.

The gene calls are TRBV10-1 and TRBJ2-2; 11 bases line up with TRBD2. CDR1 is WNHNN, CDR2 SYGVQD, per germline (reference sequence). CDR3 length equals 18 residues. V dropped 1 base and J dropped 2; count of bases not matched to a gene: 6. CDR3 bases: TGCGCCAGCAGTGAGTATTCGACTAGCGGGGCCAACACCGGGGAGCTGTTTTTT. Protein sequence: CASSEYSTSGANTGELFF.

The chain combines TRBV19 with TRBJ1-4; D is unclear. Per the germline V gene, CDR1 is LNHDA and CDR2 is SQIVND (reference sequence). The CDR3 length is 13 residues. V dropped 3 bases and J dropped 4 bases, with 6 bases sitting between them. CDR3: CASSITRNEKLFF. The CDR3, as DNA: TGTGCCAGTAGTATCACGCGTAATGAAAAACTGTTTTTT.

The chain joins TRBV29-1 to TRBJ1-5, with a weak D call TRBD1 (5 bases). V lost 4 bases and J 4 bases, leaving 8 bases between the germline ends. This CDR3 is built from 12 residues. Germline CDR1 and CDR2: SQVTM and ANQGSEA. CDR3 in amino acids: CSVGTGNQPQHF. CDR3 nucleotide sequence: TGCAGCGTTGGCACAGGAAATCAGCCCCAGCATTTT.

This chain uses TRBV14 with TRBJ1-3; D is ambiguous. Germline values: CDR1 SGHDN, CDR2 FVKESK. Deletions cut 3 bases from V and 5 bases from J, with 5 bases between. This CDR3 has 12 amino acids. The CDR3 here is CASSHPRNTIYF. Written as DNA, the CDR3 is TGTGCCAGCAGCCACCCCAGAAACACCATATATTTT.

This chain uses TRBV7-3 with TRBJ1-1; 7 bases agree with TRBD1. CDR3 size: 14 residues. CDR1 and CDR2 from the germline V gene are SGHTA and FQGTGA. V was pared by 2 bases and J by 7 bases, with 7 bases of the junction left unmatched. CDR3 bases: TGTGCCAGCAGCTTAGCCCCCCGGGACAGTGAAGCTTTCTTT. It translates to CASSLAPRDSEAFF. The full variable domain, its missing parts supplied by reference TRBV7-3 and TRBJ1-1, is GAGVSQTPSNKVTEKGKYVELRCDPISGHTALYWYRQSLGQGPEFLIYFQGTGAADDSGLPNDRFFAVRPEGSVSTLKIQRTERGDSAVYLCASSLAPRDSEAFFGQGTRLTVV.

V usage is TRBV27 and J usage is TRBJ2-1, with TRBD2 matching 7 bases. J gave up 0 bases and V 5 bases, and 7 bases lay outside the gene matches. CDR1 is MNHEY and CDR2 is SMNVEV in the germline V gene (reference sequence). The CDR3 has 16 amino acids. CDR3 DNA: TGTGCCAGCAGTCAACGTGGCGGGGGCTCCTACAATGAGCAGTTCTTC. Translating it yields CASSQRGGGSYNEQFF.

V gene TRBV6-1 combines with J gene TRBJ2-1; 10 nucleotides align to TRBD2. There are 14 residues in the CDR3. The J segment lost 7 bases and the V segment lost 8 bases, leaving 8 bases of the junction unmatched. Germline CDR1 and CDR2: MNHNS and SASEGT. CDR3 coding DNA: TGTGCCAGCCAAGCTAGCGGGAGTCAGAATGAGCAGTTCTTC. It is translated as CASQASGSQNEQFF.

The V and J genes are TRBV5-1 and TRBJ2-2, with 9 bases matching TRBD1. CDR1 is SGHRS, CDR2 YFSETQ, per germline. V shed 3 bases, J shed 0 bases, and the junction held 3 bases outside the gene matches. The CDR3 has 16 residues. The CDR3 DNA is TGCGCCAGCAGCTGGGGGACAGGGACGAACACCGGGGAGCTGTTTTTT. Its protein product is CASSWGTGTNTGELFF.

The chain uses TRBV11-3 and TRBJ2-2; 9 bases are shared with TRBD2. CDR1 and CDR2 (germline): SGHNT, YENEEA. V was pared by 6 bases and J by 6 bases, with 8 bases of the junction left unmatched. The CDR3 loop spans 15 amino acids. The CDR3, as DNA: TGTGCCAGCAGTCACTCCGGGACTAGCCCCGGGGAGCTGTTTTTT. The encoded protein is CASSHSGTSPGELFF.

The chain combines TRBV13 with TRBJ2-1; 13 bases align to TRBD2. Germline-derived CDR1 and CDR2 are PRHDT and FYEKMQ (reference sequence). CDR3 length equals 16 residues. The V gene end was trimmed by 4 bases and the J gene end by 3 bases; junction bases not matched to a gene: 3. The DNA for the CDR3 is TGTGCCAGCAGCTCGGGACTAGCGGGGAGCTACAATGAGCAGTTCTTC. Encoded protein: CASSSGLAGSYNEQFF.